Listed below are T cell receptor beta chains from one sample, sequenced in a study of shared clonotypes between healthy human individuals. This table comes from immunoSEQ multiplex PCR, and its TCRdb copy is limited to in-frame clones, with some not included. This table has over 95,000 clones, about 70% appearing once. The sequencing input was memory CD8+ T cells sorted from blood. All receptors derive from a woman in her 30s in good health. Each CDR3 is given with its conserved first and last residue.

J: TRBJ2-3
V: TRBV29-1
CDR3: CSVGGRTDTQYF

J: TRBJ2-1
V: TRBV4-2
CDR3: CASSQDLEVYNEQFF

J: TRBJ2-7
V: TRBV30
CDR3: CAWSVLNEQYF

J: TRBJ2-5
V: TRBV6-1
CDR3: CASSDRGRETQYF

J: TRBJ1-1
V: TRBV6-5
CDR3: CASSFMRATEAFF

J: TRBJ2-7
V: TRBV29-1
CDR3: CSATDPRHYEQYF

J: TRBJ2-1
V: TRBV27
CDR3: CASSSHGRYNEQFF

J: TRBJ1-2
V: TRBV6-6
CDR3: CASSYWTGRRIDGYTF

J: TRBJ1-2
V: TRBV28
CDR3: CASTHVGKSYGYTF

J: TRBJ2-1
V: TRBV4-1
CDR3: CASSQDKGQVYNEQFF

J: TRBJ2-5
V: TRBV2
CDR3: CASSKLAGVETQYF